The 9 T cell receptor beta chains in this list originate from one sample, sequenced in a study of radiotherapy plus CTLA-4 blockade in lung cancer. Assay: immunoSEQ multiplex PCR; the TCRdb copy retains only in-frame clones and omits some. The sample has about 84,000 clones; approximately 75% are singletons. Material: peripheral blood, obtained from a patient treated with radiotherapy plus ipilimumab. These receptors came from a human donor with non-small cell lung cancer that progressed on radiotherapy plus ipilimumab.

V is TRBV7-8 and J is TRBJ1-2; tentatively, D is TRBD1 (5 bases). This CDR3 is built from 14 residues. The V end was cut by 6 bases, the J end by 8 bases, with 19 bases between. Germline CDR1 reads SGHVS; CDR2 reads FQNEAQ. The CDR3, as DNA: TGTGCCAGCAGTCCTACGGGGACGGGGAAAGGCTACACCTTC. Translating gives CASSPTGTGKGYTF.

Only a few counts were recorded for this clone. This chain connects TRBV18 to TRBJ2-6; D is unclear. CDR1 is KGHSH and CDR2 is LQKENI in the germline V gene. The CDR3 has 14 residues. The V end lost 8 bases, the J end lost 2 bases, and 10 bases lay between the germline ends. The CDR3 bases are TGTGCCAGCCAAGCCAGCGCTGGGGCCAACGTCCTGACTTTC. Its protein product is CASQASAGANVLTF.

The J gene is TRBJ2-7, the V gene TRBV5-1, with TRBD2 matching 7 bases. Trimming removed 5 bases from V and 2 bases from J; junction bases left unmatched: 7. The CDR3 runs 14 residues. CDR1 is SGHRS, CDR2 YFSETQ, per germline. The CDR3 reads CASSDSGPPYEQYF. The CDR3 nucleotides read TGCGCCAGCAGTGATAGCGGGCCGCCCTACGAGCAGTACTTC.

This chain uses TRBV7-2 with TRBJ1-2, with 9 nucleotides matching TRBD1. Germline V gene lookup returns CDR1 SGHTA and CDR2 FQGNSA. V shed 7 bases, J shed 4 bases, and the junction held 10 bases outside the gene matches. The CDR3 is made up of 15 amino acids. CDR3 in DNA: TGTGCCAGCACCCCCGGGACAGGGAACTTCTATGGCTACACCTTC. Translated, it gives CASTPGTGNFYGYTF.

This clone was detected a few times. The chain combines TRBV15 with TRBJ1-1; 7 bases are a match to TRBD1. Germline trimming cut 6 bases from V and 4 bases from J; bases unmatched to any gene: 5. CDR3 size: 13 residues. Germline V gives CDR1 LNHNV, CDR2 YYDKDF (reference sequence). The CDR3 reads CATRQGTVTEAFF. CDR3 in DNA: TGTGCCACCAGACAGGGGACGGTCACTGAAGCTTTCTTT.

In this sample, this clone turned up many times. This chain uses TRBV27 with TRBJ2-7, with TRBD1 matching 9 bases. V lost 3 bases, J lost 0 bases, and 9 bases stayed unmatched. The CDR3 has 17 residues. Germline CDR1 reads MNHEY; CDR2 reads SMNVEV (reference sequence). The CDR3 DNA is TGTGCCAGCAGTTTTAGAAAGGGGACAGGGAGCTCCTACGAGCAGTACTTC. Amino acid sequence: CASSFRKGTGSSYEQYF.

This clone showed up just a few times. This chain joins TRBV7-9 and TRBJ1-3; D is unclear. V was trimmed by 2 bases and J by 3 bases, leaving 11 bases between them. Germline values: CDR1 SEHNR, CDR2 FQNEAQ (reference sequence). The CDR3 totals 15 residues. The CDR3 DNA is TGTGCCAGCAGCTTACCCCGCCGGCTTGGAAACACCATATATTTT. Encoded protein: CASSLPRRLGNTIYF.

V usage is TRBV5-5 and J usage is TRBJ2-7, with 8 bases aligning to TRBD1. Germline V gives CDR1 SGHKS, CDR2 YYEKEE (reference sequence). This CDR3 has 14 amino acids. Trimming cost V 4 bases and J 0 bases; bases outside gene matches: 3. This CDR3 is CASSTGQGSYEQYF. The CDR3 DNA sequence: TGTGCCAGCAGCACAGGACAGGGCTCCTACGAGCAGTACTTC.

The rearrangement uses TRBV2 and TRBJ1-5, with D maybe TRBD1 (5 bases). With 4 bases removed from V and 3 bases from J, the gap between germline ends came to 13 bases. This CDR3 has 15 residues. In germline, CDR1 is SNHLY, CDR2 FYNNEI. The CDR3 sequence is CASSVQGMANQPQHF. DNA for the CDR3: TGTGCCAGCAGTGTTCAGGGTATGGCCAATCAGCCCCAGCATTTT. Based on the CDR3 plus reference TRBV2 and TRBJ1-5, the full variable domain is EPEVTQTPSHQVTQMGQEVILRCVPISNHLYFYWYRQILGQKVEFLVSFYNNEISEKSEIFDDQFSVERPDGSNFTLKIRSTKLEDSAMYFCASSVQGMANQPQHFGDGTRLSIL.